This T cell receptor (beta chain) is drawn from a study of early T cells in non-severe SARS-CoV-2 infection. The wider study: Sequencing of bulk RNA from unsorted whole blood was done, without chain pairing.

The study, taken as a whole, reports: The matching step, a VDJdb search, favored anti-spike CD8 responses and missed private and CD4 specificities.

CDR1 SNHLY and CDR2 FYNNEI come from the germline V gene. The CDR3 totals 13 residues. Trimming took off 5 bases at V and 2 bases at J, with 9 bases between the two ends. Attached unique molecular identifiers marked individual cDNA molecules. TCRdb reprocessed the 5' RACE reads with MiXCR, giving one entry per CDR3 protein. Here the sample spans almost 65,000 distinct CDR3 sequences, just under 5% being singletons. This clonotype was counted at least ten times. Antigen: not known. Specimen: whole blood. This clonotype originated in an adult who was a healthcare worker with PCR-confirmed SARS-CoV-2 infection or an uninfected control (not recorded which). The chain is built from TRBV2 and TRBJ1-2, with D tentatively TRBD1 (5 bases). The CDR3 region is CASSLGGNYGYTF. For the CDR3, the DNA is TGTGCCAGCAGTCTTGGGGGGAACTATGGCTACACCTTC.